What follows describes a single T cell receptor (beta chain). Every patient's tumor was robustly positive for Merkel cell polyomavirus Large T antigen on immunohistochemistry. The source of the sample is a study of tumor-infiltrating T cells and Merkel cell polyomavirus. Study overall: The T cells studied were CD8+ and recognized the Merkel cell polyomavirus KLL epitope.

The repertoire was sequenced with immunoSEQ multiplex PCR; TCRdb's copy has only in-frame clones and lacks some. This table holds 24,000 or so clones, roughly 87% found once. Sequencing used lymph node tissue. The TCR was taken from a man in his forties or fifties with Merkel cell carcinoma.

CDR3 sequence reads: CASSPIGGQGSHEQYF. CDR3 nucleotide sequence: TGCGCCAGCAGTCCTATCGGGGGACAGGGTAGCCACGAGCAGTACTTC. V and J are TRBV10-1 and TRBJ2-7; 9 nucleotides align to TRBD1. Trimming cost V 5 bases and J 5 bases; bases outside gene matches: 13. The germline V gene has CDR1 WNHNN and CDR2 SYGVQD (reference sequence). The CDR3 has 16 amino acids.